The 10 T cell receptor beta chains reported below all come from one sample, sequenced in a study of CXCR3-negative and CXCR3-positive naive CD8 T cells. 5' RACE that incorporated UMI labels was used to prepare the TRB cDNA libraries. With the 5' RACE reads reprocessed, TCRdb shows one record per CDR3 protein and no DNA. The sample holds fewer than 95,000 distinct CDR3 sequences. Source material: naive CXCR3- CD8+ T cells from blood. Subset given: CD45RO-CCR7+CD27+CD95- naive CD8+ T cells lacking CXCR3 (TNR3-). The source of these receptors is a human donor in good health. Some clones in this sample may be carry-over from other donors' samples.

The V gene is TRBV20-1, the J gene TRBJ2-5; without DNA, the TCRdb call of TRBD2 cannot be checked. The CDR3 totals 14 residues. Germline V gives CDR1 DFQATT, CDR2 SNEGSKA (reference sequence). The CDR3 sequence is CSARPLLAEETQYF.

This chain connects TRBV15 to TRBJ1-1; the D call from TCRdb, TRBD1, cannot be confirmed without DNA. Germline V gene sequence: CDR1 LNHNV, CDR2 YYDKDF (reference sequence). The length of the CDR3 is 16 residues. CDR3 sequence: CATSGELWGPNTEAFF.

The J gene is TRBJ2-3, the V gene TRBV6-1; TCRdb selects TRBD2, and the lack of DNA leaves this call unchecked. Germline loops: CDR1 MNHNS, CDR2 SASEGT. The CDR3 totals 17 residues. Here the CDR3 reads CASSETSGPSSTDTQYF.

This sequence joins TRBV5-1 and TRBJ2-1; TCRdb reports TRBD1, a call that lacks DNA to check it against. CDR1 is SGHRS and CDR2 is YFSETQ in the germline V gene. The CDR3 spans 12 residues. The chain's CDR3 is CASTYTGNEQFF.

This sequence joins TRBV24-1 and TRBJ2-1; checking the TCRdb D call of TRBD1 is not possible without DNA. The germline V gene has CDR1 KGHDR and CDR2 SFDVKD. The length of the CDR3 is 13 residues. This CDR3 reads CATSGTGGNEQFF.

V and J are TRBV12-3 or TRBV12-4 and TRBJ2-7; TCRdb's D call, TRBD1, is unchecked because there is no DNA. The CDR3 has 14 amino acids. CDR3 residues: CASTWGRDVNEQYF.

V usage is TRBV19 and J usage is TRBJ2-1; TCRdb indicates TRBD1, and absent DNA this call remains unverified. Per the germline V gene, CDR1 is LNHDA and CDR2 is SQIVND (reference sequence). The CDR3 consists of 15 residues. The CDR3 protein is CASSISRQGLWGQFF.

The genes are TRBV28 and TRBJ1-2; the TCRdb D gene call, TRBD1, has no DNA to confirm it. The germline gives CDR1 MDHEN, CDR2 SYDVKM. The CDR3 is made up of 16 amino acids. The CDR3 protein is CASSLDPDSRGHGYTF.

The chain recombines TRBV5-1 with TRBJ1-1. Germline CDR1 SGHRS, CDR2 YFSETQ. There are 13 residues in the CDR3. The CDR3 here is CASSLVSNTEAFF. The complete variable domain, with remaining parts taken from reference TRBV5-1 and TRBJ1-1, reads KAGVTQTPRYLIKTRGQQVTLSCSPISGHRSVSWYQQTPGQGLQFLFEYFSETQRNKGNFPGRFSGRQFSNSRSEMNVSTLELGDSALYLCASSLVSNTEAFFGQGTRLTVV.

This chain uses TRBV7-8 with TRBJ2-5. The CDR3 has 14 residues. Germline V gene data show CDR1 as SGHVS and CDR2 as FQNEAQ. CDR3 residues: CASSSFINQETQYF.